Listed below are T cell receptor beta chains from one sample, sequenced in a study of blood T cell repertoires in COVID-19. Assay used: immunoSEQ multiplex PCR; TCRdb lists only in-frame clones, some missing. The table shows 250,000 to 300,000 clones, with around 89% occurring only once. The sample comprised PBMCs or T cells enriched from blood (not recorded which). Receptors were obtained from an older woman in a cohort exposed to, infected with or recovered from COVID-19 (not recorded which). Both conserved end residues are part of each CDR3. Fields, in order: J gene, V gene, D gene, clone size, CDR3 protein, CDR3 DNA. D genes are given only for firm matches. Part of the rows lack a size; the others show once, few, many or a class for expanded clones.

TRBJ1-2	TRBV24-1	NA	NA	CATSDLARVYGYTF	TGTGCCACCAGTGATTTGGCCAGGGTGTATGGCTACACCTTC
TRBJ1-1	TRBV19	NA	NA	CASSPRVAEAFF	TGTGCCAGTAGTCCCAGGGTCGCCGAAGCTTTCTTT
TRBJ1-2	TRBV18	TRBD1	NA	CASSPNLGTGDYGYTF	TGTGCCAGCTCACCAAATCTCGGGACAGGGGACTATGGCTACACCTTC
TRBJ2-1	TRBV12-3/TRBV12-4	TRBD2	NA	CTSSGSYNEQFF	TGTACCTCTAGCGGGAGCTACAATGAGCAGTTCTTC
TRBJ1-5	TRBV6-2/TRBV6-3	TRBD1	NA	CASSPSDRGLLQPQHF	TGTGCCAGCAGCCCTTCGGACAGGGGGCTACTTCAGCCCCAGCATTTT
TRBJ2-4	TRBV6-1	TRBD1	NA	CASSGDRGPLAKNIQYF	TGTGCCAGCAGTGGCGACAGGGGGCCCTTAGCCAAAAACATTCAGTACTTC
TRBJ1-1	TRBV27	NA	NA	CASSFKVIGGYEAFF	TGTGCCAGCAGTTTTAAGGTAATCGGGGGTTATGAAGCTTTCTTT
TRBJ1-5	TRBV27	NA	NA	CASSLRRVEGNNQPQHF	TGTGCCAGCAGCCTCAGAAGGGTGGAGGGGAACAATCAGCCCCAGCATTTT
TRBJ2-1	TRBV7-3	TRBD1	NA	CASSPRGGQGGDEQFF	TGTGCCAGCAGCCCCAGGGGTGGACAGGGGGGCGATGAGCAGTTCTTC
TRBJ2-1	TRBV11-2	NA	NA	CASSTSSYNEQFF	TGTGCCAGCAGCACGAGCTCCTACAATGAGCAGTTCTTC
TRBJ2-7	TRBV7-3	TRBD2	NA	CASSLGTSGTYEQYF	TGTGCCAGCAGCTTGGGGACTAGCGGGACCTACGAGCAGTACTTC
TRBJ1-5	TRBV4-1	TRBD1	NA	CASSQDLGQGNQPQHF	TGCGCCAGCAGCCAAGATCTCGGACAGGGGAATCAGCCCCAGCATTTT
TRBJ1-2	TRBV19	TRBD1	NA	CASSMQGAYGYTF	TGTGCCAGTAGTATGCAGGGGGCGTATGGCTACACCTTC
TRBJ2-1	TRBV21-1	NA	NA	CASSKDFVTPPAYNEQFF	TGTGCCAGCAGCAAAGACTTCGTCACCCCTCCTGCTTACAATGAGCAGTTCTTC
TRBJ2-1	TRBV11-2	TRBD2	NA	CASSPNLAGEEFF	TGTGCCAGCAGCCCCAATCTAGCGGGTGAGGAGTTCTTC
TRBJ1-2	TRBV7-2	NA	NA	CASSLGAGRGYTF	TGTGCCAGCAGCTTAGGGGCAGGGAGGGGCTACACCTTC
TRBJ2-2	TRBV15	NA	NA	CATSRAGMDSGELFF	TGTGCCACCAGCAGAGCCGGGATGGATTCCGGGGAGCTGTTTTTT
TRBJ2-1	TRBV11-3	TRBD1	NA	CASSLAGQGNEQFF	TGTGCCAGCAGCTTAGCTGGACAGGGTAATGAGCAGTTCTTC
TRBJ2-7	TRBV7-9	NA	NA	CASSLHREGSYEQYF	TGTGCCAGCAGCCTTCACAGGGAAGGGTCCTACGAGCAGTACTTC
TRBJ2-3	TRBV7-9	TRBD2	NA	CASSVLSGSTDTQYF	TGTGCCAGCAGCGTACTTAGCGGGAGCACAGATACGCAGTATTTT
TRBJ2-1	TRBV11-2	NA	NA	CASSPGTTENEQFF	TGTGCCAGCAGCCCGGGGACAACCGAAAATGAGCAGTTCTTC
TRBJ2-5	TRBV16	NA	NA	CASSQSLGGETQYF	TGTGCCAGCAGCCAATCGCTAGGTGGAGAGACCCAGTACTTC
TRBJ1-6	TRBV18	NA	NA	CASSQQGEALHF	TGTGCCAGCTCCCAACAGGGCGAGGCCCTCCACTTT
TRBJ2-1	TRBV9	TRBD2	NA	CASSGKYPGGSSYNEQFF	TGTGCCAGCAGCGGGAAATATCCTGGCGGGAGCTCCTACAATGAGCAGTTCTTC
TRBJ1-5	TRBV28	NA	NA	CASSLTMYQPQHF	TGTGCCAGCAGTTTGACTATGTATCAGCCCCAGCATTTT
TRBJ2-1	TRBV10-3	NA	NA	CAISESVQNNEQFF	TGTGCCATCAGTGAGTCGGTACAGAACAATGAGCAGTTCTTC
TRBJ2-1	TRBV27	TRBD2	NA	CASSSVGREGPEQFF	TGTGCCAGCAGCTCGGTAGGGCGGGAGGGCCCTGAGCAGTTCTTC
TRBJ1-5	TRBV7-2	TRBD1	once	CASQTTGQMNQPQHF	TGTGCCAGCCAGACGACGGGACAGATGAATCAGCCCCAGCATTTT
TRBJ2-2	TRBV27	NA	NA	CASSLLGELFF	TGTGCCAGCAGTTTACTCGGGGAGCTGTTTTTT
TRBJ2-7	TRBV15	NA	few	CATSRDRRSSYEQYF	TGTGCCACCAGCAGAGATCGACGGAGCTCCTACGAGCAGTACTTC
TRBJ1-1	TRBV29-1	NA	few	CSVYSWNTEAFF	TGCAGCGTTTACTCGTGGAACACTGAAGCTTTCTTT
TRBJ1-2	TRBV5-4	TRBD1	NA	CASSSGTGGVYGYTF	TGTGCCAGCAGCTCAGGGACAGGGGGCGTCTATGGCTACACCTTC
TRBJ1-6	TRBV27	NA	NA	CASSTRYRDNSPLHF	TGTGCCAGCAGTACGAGATACAGGGATAATTCACCCCTCCACTTT
TRBJ1-2	TRBV2	NA	NA	CASSETGGDYTF	TGTGCCAGCAGTGAAACGGGAGGAGACTACACCTTC
TRBJ2-3	TRBV3-1/TRBV3-2	NA	NA	CASSQDRTGNTQYF	TGTGCCAGCAGCCAAGATCGTACAGGAAATACGCAGTATTTT
TRBJ1-2	TRBV2	TRBD1	NA	CASSEKGTGVYGYTF	TGTGCCAGCAGTGAAAAGGGGACAGGGGTTTATGGCTACACCTTC
TRBJ1-5	TRBV19	NA	NA	CASSIGFGDRSNQPQHF	TGTGCCAGTAGTATAGGTTTCGGAGATCGGAGCAATCAGCCCCAGCATTTT
TRBJ1-5	TRBV28	NA	NA	CASSLRNQPQHF	TGTGCCAGCAGTCTGAGGAATCAGCCCCAGCATTTT
TRBJ1-2	TRBV28	TRBD1	NA	CASRQSSDRRFTF	TGTGCCAGCAGACAATCCTCGGACAGGCGTTTCACCTTC
TRBJ2-1	TRBV6-1	TRBD1	NA	CASSEALWTGADNEQFF	TGTGCCAGCAGTGAAGCGCTATGGACAGGGGCGGACAATGAGCAGTTCTTC
TRBJ2-2	TRBV6-4	TRBD2	few	CASSDRTSGNTGELFF	TGTGCCAGCAGTGACCGGACTAGCGGCAACACCGGGGAGCTGTTTTTT
TRBJ2-7	TRBV6-5	TRBD2	NA	CASSYFAGETYEQYF	TGTGCCAGCAGTTACTTTGCGGGAGAAACATACGAGCAGTACTTC
TRBJ2-1	TRBV15	NA	once	CATSSTAYNEQFF	TGTGCCACCAGCTCTACAGCCTACAATGAGCAGTTCTTC
TRBJ1-5	TRBV28	NA	NA	CASSLGQPQHF	TGTGCCAGCAGTTTGGGCCAGCCCCAGCATTTT
TRBJ2-3	TRBV9	TRBD1	NA	CASSVSLRQGSDTQYF	TGTGCCAGCAGCGTATCGCTACGACAGGGTTCAGATACGCAGTATTTT
TRBJ2-7	TRBV30	TRBD1	NA	CAWSRPGQGLYEQYF	TGTGCCTGGAGTCGACCGGGACAGGGCCTCTACGAGCAGTACTTC
TRBJ1-2	TRBV24-1	NA	once	CATSATGPYNYGYTF	TGTGCCACCAGTGCTACTGGGCCGTACAACTATGGCTACACCTTC
TRBJ1-2	TRBV3-1/TRBV3-2	NA	few	CASSQEGHYGYTF	TGTGCCAGCAGCCAGGAGGGTCACTATGGCTACACCTTC